The rows below give T cell receptor beta chains drawn from one sample of a study of T cells in Graves' hyperthyroidism and ophthalmopathy. TCRdb recomputed calls from the multiplex PCR reads with MiXCR, one row per CDR3 protein. This table holds 500,000 to 600,000 distinct CDR3 sequences, 46% found once. Sequenced: peripheral blood or thyroid tissue (not recorded which). The receptors were sampled from an adult woman with Graves' disease, either hyperthyroidism or ophthalmopathy (not recorded which). The CDR3 runs from the conserved cysteine through the conserved F or W. Fields, in order: V gene, clone size, J gene, D gene, CDR3 DNA, CDR3 protein. D genes are given only for firm matches. Clone sizes are given selectively: once, few, many, or a class where the clone is expanded.

v_call: TRBV7-9
clone_size: NA
j_call: TRBJ2-1
d_call: TRBD2
cdr3_nt: TGTGCCAGCAGCCCGAGGTGGCTAGCGGGAGAGAATGAGCAGTTCTTC
cdr3_aa: CASSPRWLAGENEQFF

v_call: TRBV19
clone_size: NA
j_call: TRBJ2-2
d_call: NA
cdr3_nt: TGTGCCAGTAGTATTCCCTGGAGCCGCACCGGGGAGCTGTTTTTT
cdr3_aa: CASSIPWSRTGELFF

v_call: TRBV5-5
clone_size: NA
j_call: TRBJ1-4
d_call: TRBD1
cdr3_nt: TGTGCCAGCAGCAGGACAGGGGGCGGAAAACTGTTTTTT
cdr3_aa: CASSRTGGGKLFF

v_call: TRBV6-6
clone_size: many
j_call: TRBJ1-5
d_call: TRBD1
cdr3_nt: TGTGCCAGCAGTTCAAGACAGGGGAGGGCCGTCATTGATCAGCCCCAGCATTTT
cdr3_aa: CASSSRQGRAVIDQPQHF

v_call: TRBV24-1
clone_size: NA
j_call: TRBJ2-2
d_call: TRBD1
cdr3_nt: TGTGCCACCAGTGAGACAGGGTTT
cdr3_aa: CATSETGF

v_call: TRBV19
clone_size: many
j_call: TRBJ2-5
d_call: TRBD1
cdr3_nt: TGTGCCAGTAGCGGACCGGGACAGGGGGAAGAGACCCAGTACTTC
cdr3_aa: CASSGPGQGEETQYF

v_call: TRBV9
clone_size: NA
j_call: TRBJ2-2
d_call: NA
cdr3_nt: TGTGCCAGCAGCGTAGTATTTTCTTCCGGGGAGCTGTTTTTT
cdr3_aa: CASSVVFSSGELFF

v_call: TRBV29-1
clone_size: NA
j_call: TRBJ1-2
d_call: TRBD1
cdr3_nt: TGCAGCTTTGGACAGGGGACGGATTCTGGCTACACCTTC
cdr3_aa: CSFGQGTDSGYTF

v_call: TRBV19
clone_size: NA
j_call: TRBJ1-1
d_call: NA
cdr3_nt: TGTGCCAGTAGGGGACAAAGGAGCACTGAAGCTTCCTTT
cdr3_aa: CASRGQRSTEASF

v_call: TRBV28
clone_size: many
j_call: TRBJ2-5
d_call: NA
cdr3_nt: TGTGCCAGCAGCCCTCCTTTTCAAGAGACCCAGTACTTC
cdr3_aa: CASSPPFQETQYF

v_call: TRBV6-1
clone_size: many
j_call: TRBJ2-5
d_call: NA
cdr3_nt: TGTGCCAGCAGGGCACTGGACGGATCTTGGGAGACCCAGTACTTC
cdr3_aa: CASRALDGSWETQYF

v_call: TRBV29-1
clone_size: few
j_call: TRBJ1-5
d_call: TRBD1
cdr3_nt: TGCAGCGTATGGGACAGGGATCAGCCCCAGCATTTT
cdr3_aa: CSVWDRDQPQHF

v_call: TRBV5-1
clone_size: many
j_call: TRBJ2-2
d_call: NA
cdr3_nt: TGCGCCAGCAGCTTGGATGGTAACACCGGGGAGCTGTTTTTT
cdr3_aa: CASSLDGNTGELFF

v_call: TRBV5-1
clone_size: NA
j_call: TRBJ1-3
d_call: NA
cdr3_nt: TGCGCCAGCAGCTTTGGGAGTCCGCTTCCCGGAAACACCATATATTTT
cdr3_aa: CASSFGSPLPGNTIYF

v_call: TRBV4-1
clone_size: NA
j_call: TRBJ1-4
d_call: NA
cdr3_nt: TGCGCCAGCAGTTCCGGGAAGACTCTCGAAAAACTGTTTTTT
cdr3_aa: CASSSGKTLEKLFF

v_call: TRBV20-1
clone_size: once
j_call: TRBJ1-1
d_call: NA
cdr3_nt: TGCAGTGCTAGCGGAGGGGGGCCGGGCTTAAACACTGAAGCTTTCTTT
cdr3_aa: CSASGGGPGLNTEAFF

v_call: TRBV4-1
clone_size: many
j_call: TRBJ2-7
d_call: TRBD2
cdr3_nt: TGCGCCAGCAGCCAAGATGGAACTAGCGGGTACGAGCAGTACTTC
cdr3_aa: CASSQDGTSGYEQYF

v_call: TRBV20-1
clone_size: few
j_call: TRBJ2-1
d_call: TRBD2
cdr3_nt: TGCAGTGCTAGTAGCCTAGCGGGGGGAAAGTTCTTC
cdr3_aa: CSASSLAGGKFF

v_call: TRBV4-1
clone_size: many
j_call: TRBJ1-1
d_call: NA
cdr3_nt: TGCGCCAGCAGCCACCCGGGGACACTCAACACTGAAGCTTTCTTT
cdr3_aa: CASSHPGTLNTEAFF

v_call: TRBV20-1
clone_size: many
j_call: TRBJ1-1
d_call: TRBD1
cdr3_nt: TGCAGTGCTTACCTTCAGGGGGACACTGAAGCTTTCTTT
cdr3_aa: CSAYLQGDTEAFF

v_call: TRBV5-1
clone_size: NA
j_call: TRBJ1-5
d_call: NA
cdr3_nt: TGCGCCAGCAGCTTGGGAGGGATTCCCAATCAGCCCCAGCATTTT
cdr3_aa: CASSLGGIPNQPQHF

v_call: TRBV9
clone_size: NA
j_call: TRBJ1-3
d_call: TRBD1
cdr3_nt: TGTGCCAGCAGCGTAGGGCTAGCGGGACAGGGCTTAACTGGAAACACCATATATTTT
cdr3_aa: CASSVGLAGQGLTGNTIYF

v_call: TRBV20-1
clone_size: once
j_call: TRBJ2-7
d_call: NA
cdr3_nt: TGCAGTGCTCGCGGGGATCACGACTACGAGCAGTACTTC
cdr3_aa: CSARGDHDYEQYF

v_call: TRBV20-1
clone_size: NA
j_call: TRBJ1-3
d_call: NA
cdr3_nt: TGCAGTGCTAGGGGGGGATTTGGAGACACCATATATTTT
cdr3_aa: CSARGGFGDTIYF

v_call: TRBV11-2
clone_size: NA
j_call: TRBJ2-5
d_call: TRBD1
cdr3_nt: TGTGCCAGCAGCTTATCGATCGGGACAGGGACAGAGACCCAGTACTTC
cdr3_aa: CASSLSIGTGTETQYF

v_call: TRBV7-9
clone_size: many
j_call: TRBJ1-1
d_call: TRBD1
cdr3_nt: TGTGCCAGCAGCAAAGAGGGGACAGGGAACACTGAAGCTTTCTTT
cdr3_aa: CASSKEGTGNTEAFF

v_call: TRBV24-1
clone_size: NA
j_call: TRBJ1-2
d_call: TRBD1
cdr3_nt: TGTGCCACCAGTGATCGGACAGGGAGCTATGGCTACACCTTC
cdr3_aa: CATSDRTGSYGYTF

v_call: TRBV29-1
clone_size: once
j_call: TRBJ2-7
d_call: NA
cdr3_nt: TGCAGCGTTGGGGACGCTTTGTCCTACGAGCAGTACTTC
cdr3_aa: CSVGDALSYEQYF

v_call: TRBV7-6
clone_size: NA
j_call: TRBJ1-3
d_call: NA
cdr3_nt: TGTGCCAGCAGCTTAGAGCTGGCGGGCACCATATATTTT
cdr3_aa: CASSLELAGTIYF

v_call: TRBV5-1
clone_size: NA
j_call: TRBJ1-3
d_call: NA
cdr3_nt: TGCGCCAGCAATGAGGACTCTGGAAACACCATATATTTT
cdr3_aa: CASNEDSGNTIYF

v_call: TRBV7-2
clone_size: many
j_call: TRBJ1-5
d_call: TRBD1
cdr3_nt: TGTGCCAGCAGCTTAGAAATAGGGACAGGGGAGGGTCAGCCCCAGCATTTT
cdr3_aa: CASSLEIGTGEGQPQHF

v_call: TRBV7-2
clone_size: many
j_call: TRBJ1-3
d_call: NA
cdr3_nt: TGTGCCAGCAGCTTCAGGAATCAGGCCTCTGGAAACACCATATATTTT
cdr3_aa: CASSFRNQASGNTIYF

v_call: TRBV10-2
clone_size: NA
j_call: TRBJ2-7
d_call: NA
cdr3_nt: TGTGCCAGCAGCCGAACGGATTACTACGAGCAGTACTTC
cdr3_aa: CASSRTDYYEQYF

v_call: TRBV5-1
clone_size: NA
j_call: TRBJ2-5
d_call: TRBD2
cdr3_nt: TGCGCCAGCAGCACGGGGACGGGGGGAGTCCAGTACTTC
cdr3_aa: CASSTGTGGVQYF

v_call: TRBV7-9
clone_size: NA
j_call: TRBJ1-1
d_call: NA
cdr3_nt: TGTGCCAGCAGTCCTGACAGCGCCGCTGAAGCTTTCTTT
cdr3_aa: CASSPDSAAEAFF

v_call: TRBV20-1
clone_size: many
j_call: TRBJ2-2
d_call: NA
cdr3_nt: TGCAGTGCTAGGAGGGCCCCCCGCACCGGGGAGCTGTTTTTT
cdr3_aa: CSARRAPRTGELFF

v_call: TRBV29-1
clone_size: few
j_call: TRBJ2-7
d_call: NA
cdr3_nt: TGCAGCGTTGTCTCCAGGATAGCGTACGAGCAGTACTTC
cdr3_aa: CSVVSRIAYEQYF

v_call: TRBV7-9
clone_size: few
j_call: TRBJ2-5
d_call: TRBD2
cdr3_nt: TGTGCCAGCGCTATGACTAGCGGGATTGAGACCCAGTACTTC
cdr3_aa: CASAMTSGIETQYF

v_call: TRBV7-3
clone_size: NA
j_call: TRBJ1-3
d_call: NA
cdr3_nt: TGTGCCAGCAGCTCCCTAATTGGCACCATATATTTT
cdr3_aa: CASSSLIGTIYF

v_call: TRBV15
clone_size: many
j_call: TRBJ2-7
d_call: NA
cdr3_nt: TGTGCCACCAGCAGAGCCGTCGACTCCTACGAGCAGTACTTC
cdr3_aa: CATSRAVDSYEQYF

v_call: TRBV6-6
clone_size: many
j_call: TRBJ1-2
d_call: NA
cdr3_nt: TGTGCCAGCAGTTACTCCAGCACGTCCTATGGCTACACCTTC
cdr3_aa: CASSYSSTSYGYTF